This T cell receptor (beta chain) was observed in a study of T cells in Graves' hyperthyroidism and ophthalmopathy. This CDR3 spans 17 amino acids. CDR1 is SGHTS and CDR2 is YDEGEE in the germline V gene. Trimming cost V 1 base and J 6 bases, with 20 bases left between them. Researchers took RNA transcripts and amplified the TCR beta CDR3 regions from them. TCR CDR3 underwent first-round RT-PCR with the HTBI primer set. Each CDR3 protein gets one entry after TCRdb re-called the multiplex PCR reads with MiXCR. This table holds 300,000 to 400,000 distinct CDR3 sequences, under 25% found once. This clonotype has ten or more counts.

This clonotype was obtained from a woman aged 45-60 years with Graves' hyperthyroidism. The sample comprised blood. The chain is built from TRBV5-8 and TRBJ2-1; D might be TRBD1 or TRBD2, each matching 5 bases. This CDR3 is CASSLKGGTRAVNEQFF. The CDR3 DNA is TGTGCCAGCAGCTTGAAGGGTGGGACCCGGGCGGTCAATGAGCAGTTCTTC.